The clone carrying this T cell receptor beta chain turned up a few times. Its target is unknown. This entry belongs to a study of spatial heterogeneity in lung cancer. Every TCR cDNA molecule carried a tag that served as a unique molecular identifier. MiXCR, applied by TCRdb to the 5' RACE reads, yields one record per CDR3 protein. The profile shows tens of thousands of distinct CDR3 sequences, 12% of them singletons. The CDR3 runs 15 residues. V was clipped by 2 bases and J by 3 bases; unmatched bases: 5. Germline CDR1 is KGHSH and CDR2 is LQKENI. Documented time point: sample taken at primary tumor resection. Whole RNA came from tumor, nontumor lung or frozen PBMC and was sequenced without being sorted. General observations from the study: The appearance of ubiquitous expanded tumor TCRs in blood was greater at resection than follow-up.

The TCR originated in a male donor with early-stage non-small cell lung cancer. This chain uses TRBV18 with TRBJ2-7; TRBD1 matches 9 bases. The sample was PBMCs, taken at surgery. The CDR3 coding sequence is TGTGCCAGCTCACCATCGGGACAGGGTATCTACGAGCAGTACTTC. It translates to CASSPSGQGIYEQYF. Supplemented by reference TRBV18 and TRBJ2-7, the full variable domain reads NAGVMQNPRHLVRRRGQEARLRCSPMKGHSHVYWYRQLPEEGLKFMVYLQKENIIDESGMPKERFSAEFPKEGPSILRIQQVVRGDSAAYFCASSPSGQGIYEQYFGPGTRLTVT.